Below, 2 T cell receptor beta chains from the same sample are listed, as sequenced in a study of graft-versus-host responses after intestinal transplantation. The authors processed graft tissue to release intraepithelial and lamina propria lymphocytes. Clones were read by immunoSEQ multiplex PCR, and TCRdb kept only the in-frame ones, dropping some. In the table there are fewer than 20,000 clones, 80% of which are singletons. Material: ileum tissue, obtained about 14 weeks after intestinal transplant. Source of these receptors: a human patient who received an intestinal transplant, so some T cells may come from the graft donor.

The rearrangement links TRBV5-1 to TRBJ2-7; a weak D match, TRBD1 (6 bases). Deletions cut 3 bases from V and 6 bases from J, with 16 bases between. The CDR3 loop spans 14 amino acids. Per germline, CDR1 SGHRS and CDR2 YFSETQ. The CDR3 is CASSSRQAPIEQYF. The CDR3 region has the DNA TGCGCCAGCAGCTCGAGACAGGCGCCCATCGAGCAGTACTTC. Combining the CDR3 with reference TRBV5-1 and TRBJ2-7 gives the whole variable domain KAGVTQTPRYLIKTRGQQVTLSCSPISGHRSVSWYQQTPGQGLQFLFEYFSETQRNKGNFPGRFSGRQFSNSRSEMNVSTLELGDSALYLCASSSRQAPIEQYFGPGTRLTVT.

This chain's CDR3 is CASSRLTVPGELFF. CDR3 nucleotide sequence: TGTGCCAGCAGCCGCTTAACAGTCCCCGGGGAGCTGTTTTTT. This sequence joins TRBV14 and TRBJ2-2, with D uncertain. The CDR3 is 14 amino acids. The V gene's germline CDR1 is SGHDN and CDR2 FVKESK. V was pared by 4 bases and J by 6 bases, with 12 bases between.